This record concerns one TCR beta chain sequence. Its antigen is unidentified. The treatment here: roughly 11-day PBMC culture with coronavirus spike peptide pools or control peptides (ViraFEST assay). Ahead of the COVID-19 pandemic (2011-2018), the CD4+ T cells of the unexposed donor were collected. Four cold-coronavirus spikes, along with SARS-CoV-2 S/N, were used to probe unexposed-donor CD4+ T cells, cells permitting. This sample is drawn from a study of vaccination and CD4 T cells after COVID-19. The Oncomine TCR Beta short-read assay sequenced DNA from cultured CD4+ T cells. TCRdb itself ran the PCR reads through MiXCR, one entry per CDR3 protein. The table lists 7,500 to 9,500 distinct CDR3 sequences, around two fifths of them singletons. Findings and limits, study-wide: Post-vaccination, and not before, a median approximately 85% of reactive clones appeared in convalescent patients.

Looked up from germline, CDR1 is MGHDK and CDR2 is SYGVNS. Trimming cost V 4 bases and J 0 bases, with 7 bases left between them. This CDR3 spans 14 amino acids. The clonotype was recovered from a human donor in good health. The chain is built from TRBV25-1 and TRBJ2-1, with D possibly TRBD2 on 5 matching bases. The sample taken for sequencing was CD4+ T cells from blood, cultured in vitro. This chain's CDR3 is CASSVGSSYNEQFF. The CDR3 DNA sequence: TGTGCCAGCAGTGTGGGGAGCTCCTACAATGAGCAGTTCTTC.